The 2 T cell receptor beta chains presented below share a single source sample, sequenced in a study of blood T cell repertoires in COVID-19. This table comes from immunoSEQ multiplex PCR, and its TCRdb copy is limited to in-frame clones, with some not included. Here the sample spans approximately 670,000 clones, 75% to 90% being singletons. Sequencing was carried out using peripheral blood. These receptors were obtained from a woman aged 18-30 years with acute or convalescent COVID-19.

This clone was counted a single time. The CDR3 DNA follows: TGTGCCAGTAGTAGCAGGGGGCAAGGATCCTACAATGAGCAGTTCTTC. It specifies CASSSRGQGSYNEQFF. The rearrangement joins TRBV19 to TRBJ2-1; 8 bases fit TRBD1. Germline assignment: CDR1 LNHDA and CDR2 SQIVND (reference sequence). The CDR3 covers 16 residues. The J segment lost 1 base and the V segment lost 4 bases, leaving 6 bases of the junction unmatched.

This clone was observed once. The chain is built from TRBV19 and TRBJ1-5, with D possibly TRBD1 on 5 matching bases. The CDR3 sequence is 14 residues long. Germline lookup yields CDR1 LNHDA and CDR2 SQIVND (reference sequence). V was clipped by 2 bases and J by 3 bases, with 8 bases between them. The CDR3 region is CASSITGPNQPQHF. CDR3 nucleotides: TGTGCCAGTAGTATAACAGGCCCCAATCAGCCCCAGCATTTT.